A selection of T cell receptor beta chains follows, all from one sample in a study of somatic mutations in cytotoxic T cells in rheumatoid arthritis. Sequencing was performed with immunoSEQ multiplex PCR; in TCRdb, only in-frame clones are kept and a portion is missing. The table includes about 26,000 clones, around 80% detected once. Material: CD8+ T cells sorted from blood. The origin of the receptors is a man aged 45-60 years in good health. The CDR3 runs from the conserved cysteine through the conserved F or W. The order of the fields is CDR3 protein, CDR3 DNA, V gene, CDR3 length, J gene, clone size, D gene. The D gene is left open where the match is weak. Clone size is not always given. Where it is, it says once, few, many or a class for expanded clones.

CDR3aa: CASNDMTEFDYEQYF; CDR3nt: TGTGCCAGCAATGACATGACAGAATTTGACTACGAGCAGTACTTC; v_gene: TRBV6-1; len: 15; j_gene: TRBJ2-7; abundance: .; d_gene: .
CDR3aa: CASSLSGRGVTEAFF; CDR3nt: TGTGCCAGCAGTTTATCGGGAAGGGGGGTAACTGAAGCTTTCTTT; v_gene: TRBV27; len: 15; j_gene: TRBJ1-1; abundance: .; d_gene: .
CDR3aa: CASSRLAGGSYEQFF; CDR3nt: TGTGCCAGCAGTCGACTAGCGGGAGGATCATATGAGCAGTTCTTC; v_gene: TRBV6-5; len: 15; j_gene: TRBJ2-1; abundance: .; d_gene: TRBD2
CDR3aa: CASSPRTGADEQYF; CDR3nt: TGTGCCAGCAGCCCACGGACAGGGGCGGACGAGCAGTACTTC; v_gene: TRBV7-9; len: 14; j_gene: TRBJ2-7; abundance: .; d_gene: TRBD1
CDR3aa: CASSFKASLNQPQHF; CDR3nt: TGTGCCAGCAGCTTTAAGGCCTCTCTAAATCAGCCCCAGCATTTT; v_gene: TRBV5-6; len: 15; j_gene: TRBJ1-5; abundance: .; d_gene: .
CDR3aa: CASSYKAGDGANVLTF; CDR3nt: TGTGCCAGCAGTTACAAAGCTGGAGATGGGGCCAACGTCCTGACTTTC; v_gene: TRBV6-5; len: 16; j_gene: TRBJ2-6; abundance: few; d_gene: .
CDR3aa: CASSRGGRAEAFF; CDR3nt: TGTGCCAGCAGTCGGGGGGGGCGGGCTGAAGCTTTCTTT; v_gene: TRBV25-1; len: 13; j_gene: TRBJ1-1; abundance: .; d_gene: .
CDR3aa: CASRIQGYGNTIYF; CDR3nt: TGTGCCAGCAGAATACAGGGGTACGGAAACACCATATATTTT; v_gene: TRBV6-1; len: 14; j_gene: TRBJ1-3; abundance: .; d_gene: TRBD1
CDR3aa: CALGPPGYEQYF; CDR3nt: TGTGCCCTGGGTCCCCCGGGGTACGAGCAGTACTTC; v_gene: TRBV7-8; len: 12; j_gene: TRBJ2-7; abundance: .; d_gene: .
CDR3aa: CASSQTSGSPQPGELFF; CDR3nt: TGTGCCAGCAGCCAGACTAGCGGGAGCCCACAACCCGGGGAGCTGTTTTTT; v_gene: TRBV7-9; len: 17; j_gene: TRBJ2-2; abundance: few; d_gene: TRBD2